This TCR beta chain originates from a study of shared clonotypes between healthy human individuals. General observations from the study: As a rule, naive subsets had a larger estimated richness than memory subsets. Sharing of clonotypes among donors was expected to vary with sequencing depth.

Genomic DNA (from each subset) was split evenly across several immunoSEQ plates. Produced via immunoSEQ multiplex PCR; TCRdb's table is partial and in-frame only. The data hold a few million clones, with roughly 92% observed a single time. Germline V CDR1 and CDR2: SGHRS, YFSETQ. CDR3 length: 15 amino acids. V dropped 4 bases and J dropped 5; count of bases not matched to a gene: 6. Note on this clone: Its matching antigen is unknown.

The material sequenced was naive CD4+ T cells sorted from blood. Subset denoted: CD45RA+ positively selected. This chain connects TRBV5-1 to TRBJ1-4; TRBD1 agrees at 9 bases. This TCR was sampled from a man in his late teens or twenties in good health. The CDR3 DNA is TGCGCCAGCAGCGTGGGGGACAGGGACAATGAAAAACTGTTTTTT. The encoded protein is CASSVGDRDNEKLFF.